This T cell receptor (beta chain) was identified in a study of cytomegalovirus exposure and HLA in healthy donors. This CDR3 spans 14 amino acids. J lost 8 bases, V lost 6 bases, and 7 bases had no gene match. Looked up from germline, CDR1 is MNHEY and CDR2 is SMNVEV (reference sequence). General observations from the study: As a later analysis revealed, most CMV-associated TCR beta chains appeared HLA-restricted.

With respect to this clone: What it binds is unknown.

The PCR was carried out with 60 Vbeta primers and 13 Jbeta primers. Authors' data handling: There were tens of millions of unique TCR beta chains by a later count, and approximately 11 million of them were shared. Clones were read by immunoSEQ multiplex PCR, and TCRdb kept only the in-frame ones, dropping some. From that table come the V and J calls and clone size; the DNA was used to work out D and trimming. The table has 150,000 to 200,000 clones, 81% seen once. The sequence derives from a man aged 18 to 30 in good health and CMV-seronegative. The V and J genes are TRBV27 and TRBJ2-5; 12 bases map to TRBD2. The source material was PBMCs. The CDR3 loop is CASRLGLAGATQYF. As DNA, the CDR3 is TGTGCCAGCAGACTGGGACTAGCGGGCGCTACCCAGTACTTC.